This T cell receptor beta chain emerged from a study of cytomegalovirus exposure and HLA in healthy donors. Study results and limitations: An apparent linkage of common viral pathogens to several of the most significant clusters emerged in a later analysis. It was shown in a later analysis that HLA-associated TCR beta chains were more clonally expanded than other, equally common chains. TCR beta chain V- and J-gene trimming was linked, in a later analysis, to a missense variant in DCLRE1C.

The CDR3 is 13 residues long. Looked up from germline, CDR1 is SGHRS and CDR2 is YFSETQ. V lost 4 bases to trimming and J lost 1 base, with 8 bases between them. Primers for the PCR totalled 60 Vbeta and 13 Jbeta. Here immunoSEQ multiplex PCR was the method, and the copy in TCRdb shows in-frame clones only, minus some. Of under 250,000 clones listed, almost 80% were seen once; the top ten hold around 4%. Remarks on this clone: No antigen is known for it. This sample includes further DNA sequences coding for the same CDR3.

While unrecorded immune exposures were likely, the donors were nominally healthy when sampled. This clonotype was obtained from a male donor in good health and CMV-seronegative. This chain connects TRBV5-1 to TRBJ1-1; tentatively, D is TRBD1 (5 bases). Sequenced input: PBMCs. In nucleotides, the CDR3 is TGCGCCAGCAGCCCCGGACAGAACACTGAAGCTTTCTTT. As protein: CASSPGQNTEAFF.